This T cell receptor beta chain was obtained from a study of blood T cells in healthy people across ages. Extraction of total RNA produced a minimum of 6 micrograms from each sample. This clonotype showed up just a few times. Primed by a sample-barcoded 5' primer and a J-beta primer mix, a second PCR proceeded for 7 to 11 cycles. TCRdb processed the 5' RACE reads anew with MiXCR; each CDR3 protein has one entry. The top ten clones hold 15% to 19% of a sample with 630,000 or so distinct CDR3 sequences, approximately 30% of them seen once. The CDR3 has 15 residues. Germline CDR1 reads DFQATT; CDR2 reads SNEGSKA (reference sequence).

V gene TRBV20-1 combines with J gene TRBJ2-5, with 7 bases lining up with TRBD2. The J call may be incorrect, as the DNA end agrees better with TRBJ2-1. Sequencing was carried out using blood. The clonotype originates from a woman over 75 in good health. Written as DNA, the CDR3 is TGCAGTGCTAGAGATCCAGCGGGGTACCAAGAGACCCAGTTCTTC. Amino acid sequence: CSARDPAGYQETQFF.